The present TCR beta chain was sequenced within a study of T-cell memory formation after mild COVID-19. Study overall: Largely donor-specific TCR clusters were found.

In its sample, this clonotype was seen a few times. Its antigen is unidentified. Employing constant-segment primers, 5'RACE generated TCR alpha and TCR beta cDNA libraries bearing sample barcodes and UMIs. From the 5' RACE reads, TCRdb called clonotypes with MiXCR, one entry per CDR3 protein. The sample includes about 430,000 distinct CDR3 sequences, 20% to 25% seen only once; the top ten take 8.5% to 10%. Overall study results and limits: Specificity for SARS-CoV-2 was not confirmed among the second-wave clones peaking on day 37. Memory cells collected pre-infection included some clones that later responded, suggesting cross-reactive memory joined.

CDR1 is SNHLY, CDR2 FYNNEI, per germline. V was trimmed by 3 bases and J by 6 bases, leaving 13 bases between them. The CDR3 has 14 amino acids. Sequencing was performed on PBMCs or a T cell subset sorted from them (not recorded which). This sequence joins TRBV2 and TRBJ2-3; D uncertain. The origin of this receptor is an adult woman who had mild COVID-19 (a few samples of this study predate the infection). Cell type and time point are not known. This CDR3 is CASSDGSSPDTQYF. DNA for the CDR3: TGTGCCAGCAGTGACGGATCCTCACCCGATACGCAGTATTTT. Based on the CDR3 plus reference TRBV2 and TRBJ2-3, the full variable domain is EPEVTQTPSHQVTQMGQEVILRCVPISNHLYFYWYRQILGQKVEFLVSFYNNEISEKSEIFDDQFSVERPDGSNFTLKIRSTKLEDSAMYFCASSDGSSPDTQYFGPGTRLTVL.